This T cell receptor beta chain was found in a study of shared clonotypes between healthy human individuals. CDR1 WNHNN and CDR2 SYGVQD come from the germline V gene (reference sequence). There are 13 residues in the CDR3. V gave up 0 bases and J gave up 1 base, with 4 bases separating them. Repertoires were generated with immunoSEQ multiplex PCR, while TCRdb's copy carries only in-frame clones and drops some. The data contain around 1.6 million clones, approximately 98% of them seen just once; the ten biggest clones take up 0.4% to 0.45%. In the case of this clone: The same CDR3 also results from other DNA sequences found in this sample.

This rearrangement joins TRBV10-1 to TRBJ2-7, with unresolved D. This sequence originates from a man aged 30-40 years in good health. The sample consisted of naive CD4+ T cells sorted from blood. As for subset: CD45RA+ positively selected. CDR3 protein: CASSESGSYEQYF. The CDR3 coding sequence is TGCGCCAGCAGTGAGTCGGGGTCCTACGAGCAGTACTTC.